This record looks at one T cell receptor (beta chain) sequence and its context. As part of library construction, unique molecular identifiers were attached to individual cDNA molecules. TCRdb re-derived calls from the 5' RACE reads in MiXCR, one entry per CDR3 protein. The repertoire holds 85,000 to 100,000 distinct CDR3 sequences, with roughly 11% as singletons. The data were obtained in a study of early T cells in non-severe SARS-CoV-2 infection. Germline values: CDR1 KGHSH, CDR2 LQKENI. V was shortened by 6 bases and J by 5 bases, with 19 bases between the two germline ends. The length of the CDR3 is 15 residues.

This receptor was taken from an adult who was a healthcare worker with PCR-confirmed SARS-CoV-2 infection or an uninfected control (not recorded which). The chain employs TRBV18 and TRBJ2-5, with D maybe TRBD2 (5 bases). This specimen was whole blood, taken at baseline. CDR3 sequence reads: CASSKRTGNGETQYF. The CDR3 DNA sequence: TGTGCCAGCTCGAAGCGGACGGGCAATGGGGAGACCCAGTACTTC.